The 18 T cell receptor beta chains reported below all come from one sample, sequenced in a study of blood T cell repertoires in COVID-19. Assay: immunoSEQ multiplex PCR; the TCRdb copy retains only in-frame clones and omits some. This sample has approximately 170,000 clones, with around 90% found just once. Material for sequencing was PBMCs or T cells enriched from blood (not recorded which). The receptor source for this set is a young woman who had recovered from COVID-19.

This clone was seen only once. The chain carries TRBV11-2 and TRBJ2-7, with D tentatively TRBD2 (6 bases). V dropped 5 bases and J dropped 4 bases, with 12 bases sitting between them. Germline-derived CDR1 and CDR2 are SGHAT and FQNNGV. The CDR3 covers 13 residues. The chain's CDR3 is CASSRASGYEQYF. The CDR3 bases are TGTGCCAGCAGCCGAGCGAGCGGGTACGAGCAGTACTTC. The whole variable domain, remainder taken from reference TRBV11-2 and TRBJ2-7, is EAGVAQSPRYKIIEKRQSVAFWCNPISGHATLYWYQQILGQGPKLLIQFQNNGVVDDSQLPKDRFSAERLKGVDSTLKIQPAKLEDSAVYLCASSRASGYEQYFGPGTRLTVT.

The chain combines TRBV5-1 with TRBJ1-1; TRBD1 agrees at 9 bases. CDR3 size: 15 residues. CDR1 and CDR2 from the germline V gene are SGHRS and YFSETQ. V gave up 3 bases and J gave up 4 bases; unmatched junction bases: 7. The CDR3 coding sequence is TGCGCCAGCAGCTGGGGACAGGGCATGACCACTGAAGCTTTCTTT. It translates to CASSWGQGMTTEAFF.

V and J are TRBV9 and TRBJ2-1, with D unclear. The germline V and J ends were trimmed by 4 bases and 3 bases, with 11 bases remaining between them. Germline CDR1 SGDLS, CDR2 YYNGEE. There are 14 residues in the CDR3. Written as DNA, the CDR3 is TGTGCCAGCAGCACAGAAGGTGGCTACAATGAGCAGTTCTTC. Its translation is CASSTEGGYNEQFF.

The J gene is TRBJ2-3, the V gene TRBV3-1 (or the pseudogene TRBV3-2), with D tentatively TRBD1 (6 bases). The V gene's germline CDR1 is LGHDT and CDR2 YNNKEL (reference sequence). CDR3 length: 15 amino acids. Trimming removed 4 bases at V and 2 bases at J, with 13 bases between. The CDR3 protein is CASSPSLGATDTQYF. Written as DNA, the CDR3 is TGTGCCAGCAGCCCTAGTCTGGGGGCCACAGATACGCAGTATTTT.

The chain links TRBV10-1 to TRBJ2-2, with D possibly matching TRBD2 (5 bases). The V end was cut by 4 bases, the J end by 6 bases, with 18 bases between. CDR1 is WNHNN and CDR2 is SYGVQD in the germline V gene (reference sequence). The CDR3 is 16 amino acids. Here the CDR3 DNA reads TGCGCCAGCAGTGCTACTAGTAGTCCCGCAGCCGGGGAGCTGTTTTTT. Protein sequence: CASSATSSPAAGELFF.

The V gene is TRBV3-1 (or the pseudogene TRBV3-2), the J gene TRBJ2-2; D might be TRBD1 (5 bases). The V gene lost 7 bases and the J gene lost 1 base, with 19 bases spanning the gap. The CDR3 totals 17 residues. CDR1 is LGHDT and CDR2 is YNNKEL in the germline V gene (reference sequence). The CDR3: CASMPGSYGLNTGELFF. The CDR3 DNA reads TGTGCCAGCATGCCAGGGTCTTACGGGTTGAACACCGGGGAGCTGTTTTTT.

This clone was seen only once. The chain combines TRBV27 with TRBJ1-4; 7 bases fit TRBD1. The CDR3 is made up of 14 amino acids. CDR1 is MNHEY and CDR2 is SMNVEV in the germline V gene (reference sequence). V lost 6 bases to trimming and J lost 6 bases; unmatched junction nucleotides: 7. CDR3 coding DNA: TGTGCCAGCAGCACGGACAGGATGGATGAAAAACTGTTTTTT. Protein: CASSTDRMDEKLFF.

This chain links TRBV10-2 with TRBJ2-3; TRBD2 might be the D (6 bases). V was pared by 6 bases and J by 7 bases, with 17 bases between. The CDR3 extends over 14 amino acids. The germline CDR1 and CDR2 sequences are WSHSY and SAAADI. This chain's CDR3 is CASSEGGDKNTQYF. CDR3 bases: TGCGCCAGCAGCGAGGGAGGTGATAAAAATACGCAGTATTTT.

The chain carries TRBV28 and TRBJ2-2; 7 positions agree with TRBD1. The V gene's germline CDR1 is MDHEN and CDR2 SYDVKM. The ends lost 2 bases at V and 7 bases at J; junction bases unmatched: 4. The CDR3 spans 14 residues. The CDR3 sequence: CASSLLRGRGELFF. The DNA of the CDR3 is TGTGCCAGCAGTTTACTTAGGGGGCGCGGGGAGCTGTTTTTT.

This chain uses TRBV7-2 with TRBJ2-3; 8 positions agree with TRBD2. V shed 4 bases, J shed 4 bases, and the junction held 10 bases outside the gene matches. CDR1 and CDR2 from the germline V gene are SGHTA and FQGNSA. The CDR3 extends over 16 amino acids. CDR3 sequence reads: CASSSQGREVSDTQYF. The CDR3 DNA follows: TGTGCCAGCAGCTCCCAGGGGCGGGAGGTTTCAGATACGCAGTATTTT.

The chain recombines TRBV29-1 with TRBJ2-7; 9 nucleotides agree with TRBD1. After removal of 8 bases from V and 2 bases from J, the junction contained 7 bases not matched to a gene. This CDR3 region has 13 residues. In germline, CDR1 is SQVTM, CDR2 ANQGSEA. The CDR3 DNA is TGCAGCATCCGGACAGGGGAGGCCTACGAGCAGTACTTC. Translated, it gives CSIRTGEAYEQYF.

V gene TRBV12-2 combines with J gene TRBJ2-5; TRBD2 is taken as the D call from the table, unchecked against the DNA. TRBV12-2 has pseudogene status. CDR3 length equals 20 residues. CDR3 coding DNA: TGTGCAAGTCGCTTATCACCCAGAAAACAGCGGGGGGACGCTAAAGAGACCCAGTACTTC. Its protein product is CASRLSPRKQRGDAKETQYF.

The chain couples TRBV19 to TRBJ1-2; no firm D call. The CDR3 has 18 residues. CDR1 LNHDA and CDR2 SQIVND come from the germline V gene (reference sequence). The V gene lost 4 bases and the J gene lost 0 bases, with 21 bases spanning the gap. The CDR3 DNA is TGTGCCAGTAGTAGTGGGGATCTGGACTCCTTCTCTAACTATGGCTACACCTTC. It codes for CASSSGDLDSFSNYGYTF.

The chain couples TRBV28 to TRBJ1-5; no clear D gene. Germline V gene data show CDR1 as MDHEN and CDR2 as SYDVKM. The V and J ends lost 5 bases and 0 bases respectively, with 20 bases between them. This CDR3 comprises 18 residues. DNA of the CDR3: TGTGCCAGCAGTCTCCGGCAGCCCAACAGCCTTAGCAATCAGCCCCAGCATTTT. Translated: CASSLRQPNSLSNQPQHF.

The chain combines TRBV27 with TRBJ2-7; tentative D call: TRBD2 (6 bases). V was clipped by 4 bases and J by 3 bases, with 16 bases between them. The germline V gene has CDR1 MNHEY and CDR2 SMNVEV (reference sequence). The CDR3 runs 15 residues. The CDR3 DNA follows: TGTGCCAGCAGTTCCCCCGGGACTTCAAACTACGAGCAGTACTTC. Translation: CASSSPGTSNYEQYF.

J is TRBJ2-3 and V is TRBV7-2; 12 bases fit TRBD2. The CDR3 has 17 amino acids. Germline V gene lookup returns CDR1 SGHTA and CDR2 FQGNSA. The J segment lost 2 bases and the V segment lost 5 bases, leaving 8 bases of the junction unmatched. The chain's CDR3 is CASSPGLAGINTDTQYF. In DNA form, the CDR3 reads TGTGCCAGCAGCCCTGGACTAGCGGGGATTAACACAGATACGCAGTATTTT.

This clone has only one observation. CDR3 sequence reads: CASIALTGRGYGYTF. The CDR3 nucleotides are TGTGCCAGCATCGCATTGACAGGGAGAGGCTATGGCTACACCTTC. The chain recombines TRBV2 with TRBJ1-2; the match to TRBD1 covers 7 bases. CDR1 is SNHLY and CDR2 is FYNNEI in the germline V gene. After removal of 7 bases from V and 4 bases from J, the junction contained 12 bases not matched to a gene. This CDR3 has 15 residues. The full variable domain, its missing parts supplied by reference TRBV2 and TRBJ1-2, is EPEVTQTPSHQVTQMGQEVILRCVPISNHLYFYWYRQILGQKVEFLVSFYNNEISEKSEIFDDQFSVERPDGSNFTLKIRSTKLEDSAMYFCASIALTGRGYGYTFGSGTRLTVV.

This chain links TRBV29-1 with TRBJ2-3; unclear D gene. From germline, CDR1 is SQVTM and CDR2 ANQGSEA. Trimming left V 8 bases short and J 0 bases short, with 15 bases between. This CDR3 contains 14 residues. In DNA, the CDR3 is TGCAGCCACGTGAGGCCTGCTAGCACAGATACGCAGTATTTT. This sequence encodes CSHVRPASTDTQYF.